This TCR beta chain derives from a study of cytomegalovirus exposure and HLA in healthy donors. At the level of the study: Researchers previously reported finding about 110 million unique TCR beta sequences from about 200 million T cells.

PCR involved 60 Vbeta and 13 Jbeta primers. Some clones are missing from TCRdb's copy, which holds only in-frame ones; the method was immunoSEQ multiplex PCR. The sample has around 150,000 clones; about 75% are singletons. On this clone: What it recognizes is unknown.

Study findings and constraints: Researchers catalogued approximately 170 TCR beta chains as cytomegalovirus-associated. Only CMV serostatus was available as immune exposure information.

CDR1 is SGHTA and CDR2 is FQGNSA in the germline V gene. The V end lost 5 bases, the J end lost 7 bases, and 9 bases lay between the germline ends. The CDR3 runs 12 residues. This clonotype originated in a woman aged 45-65 years in good health and CMV-seropositive. This chain links TRBV7-2 with TRBJ1-5; D not certain. The sample consisted of PBMCs. The CDR3 coding sequence is TGTGCCAGCAGCGCGTCGGGGCAGCCCCAGCATTTT. As protein: CASSASGQPQHF.